This T cell receptor (beta chain) was documented in a study of T cell repertoires and HLA-DP antigens. Study as a whole: Alloreactive CD4+ T cells targeted HLA-DP on transduced HeLa.

This CDR3 region has 15 residues. CDR1 SGHKS and CDR2 YYEKEE come from the germline V gene (reference sequence). The junction had 7 bases not matched to a gene; V was cut back by 4 bases and J by 2 bases. Regarding the study as a whole: Sorted CD137+ clonality was around 0.36 for both alloantigens, versus around 0.037 pre-culture. Clones undetected before culture averaged about 35% against one allele and approximately 51% against the other.

To note about this clone: Its antigen is not identified.

Primers targeted 54 TRBV and 13 TRBJ segments. Libraries were prepared by immunoSEQ multiplex PCR; TCRdb keeps only in-frame clonotypes and omits some of them. Among over 60,000 clones listed, around 77% were seen once. This TCR was sampled from a man between 60 and 70 years old in good health and CMV-seronegative. Input material: CD4+ T cells from PBMCs. The chain is built from TRBV5-5 and TRBJ1-2, with 8 bases matching TRBD1. The DNA for the CDR3 is TGTGCCAGCAGCCCCCCGGGACAGGCGAACTATGGCTACACCTTC. It codes for CASSPPGQANYGYTF.